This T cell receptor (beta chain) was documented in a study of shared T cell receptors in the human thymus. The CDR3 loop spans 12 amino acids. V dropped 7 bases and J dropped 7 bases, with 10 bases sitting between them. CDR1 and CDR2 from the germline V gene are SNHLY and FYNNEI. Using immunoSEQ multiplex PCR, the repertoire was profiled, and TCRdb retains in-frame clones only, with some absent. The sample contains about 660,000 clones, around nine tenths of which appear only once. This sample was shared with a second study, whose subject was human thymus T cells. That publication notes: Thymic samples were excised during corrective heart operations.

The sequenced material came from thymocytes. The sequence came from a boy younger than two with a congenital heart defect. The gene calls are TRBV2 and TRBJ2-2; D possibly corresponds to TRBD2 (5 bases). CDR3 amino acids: CASNRAGGELFF. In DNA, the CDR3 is TGTGCCAGCAATAGGGCGGGCGGGGAGCTGTTTTTT.